This TCR beta chain came from a study of response to subunit inactivated influenza vaccine. Study observations and caveats: Each seasonal influenza vaccination recruits few new T cells, the authors suggested.

TCRdb reanalysed the RT-PCR reads using MiXCR and keeps one entry per CDR3 protein. The sample shows under 550,000 distinct CDR3 sequences, 6.5% to 8% of them seen only once. The V end was cut by 6 bases, the J end by 1 base, with 9 bases between. The CDR3 has 14 residues. Germline CDR1 is SNHLY and CDR2 is FYNNEI. A remark on this clonotype: The antigen remains unidentified.

The sample consisted of PBMCs from blood, taken about 24 months after vaccination. The TCR comes from a man aged 45-69 years who received an inactivated influenza vaccine. The chain has TRBV2 and TRBJ2-2; D is ambiguous. CDR3 in amino acids: CASRRDKNTGELFF. CDR3 in DNA: TGTGCCAGCAGACGAGACAAGAACACCGGGGAGCTGTTTTTT.